This T cell receptor (beta chain) was captured by sequencing in a study of blood T cell repertoires in COVID-19. Study overall: Acute and convalescent COVID-19 samples came from the United States, Italy and Spain. T cells, B-cell-depleted T cells, or PBMCs supplied cDNA or gDNA.

This CDR3 contains 14 residues. The V gene's germline CDR1 is KGHSH and CDR2 LQKENI. V was pared by 1 base and J by 4 bases, with 8 bases between. In the authors' methods: Scientists estimated how many nucleated cells there were by amplifying reference gene primers. TCRdb's copy holds only in-frame clones and misses some; the assay was immunoSEQ multiplex PCR. Clonal size and the V and J genes are those of that table, whereas D and trimming came from the DNA. The sample records about 36,000 clones, 90% being singletons. This clone is a singleton in its sample. The sample consisted of peripheral blood. The source is a man in his 60s with active or convalescent COVID-19. The chain recombines TRBV18 with TRBJ2-1; maybe TRBD1 (5 bases). The CDR3 here is CASSPQGPYNEQFF. The CDR3 nucleotides are TGTGCCAGCTCACCACAGGGGCCTTACAATGAGCAGTTCTTC.